What follows describes a single T cell receptor (beta chain). V lost 1 base and J lost 6, with 15 bases in between. The CDR3 runs to 14 residues. Germline V gene sequence: CDR1 SQVTM, CDR2 ANQGSEA. This entry comes from a study of T cell changes during pregnancy in multiple sclerosis. Clones were read by immunoSEQ multiplex PCR, and TCRdb kept only the in-frame ones, dropping some. The repertoire has approximately 69,000 clones, roughly 94% of them found once; the top ten carry more than 0.45%. The sample in question was peripheral blood, obtained in the third trimester of pregnancy. The rearrangement links TRBV29-1 to TRBJ1-2; D ambiguous. This TCR derives from a female donor with multiple sclerosis, enrolled in a pregnancy study. CDR3 bases: TGCAGCGTTGAAGCCGGAGAGCTCTGGGATGGCTACACCTTC. As protein: CSVEAGELWDGYTF.